This TCR beta chain is drawn from a study of T cell responses to AZD1222 COVID-19 vaccine. Sequencing used immunoSEQ multiplex PCR; TCRdb keeps in-frame clones, though not all of them. The sample includes 95,000 to 150,000 clones, roughly 88% of them seen just once. Trimming removed 2 bases at V and 3 bases at J, with 16 bases between. The germline V gene has CDR1 SGHTA and CDR2 FQGTGA. The CDR3 runs 16 residues. The rearrangement links TRBV7-3 to TRBJ2-5; TRBD2 might be the D (6 bases). The sequencing here drew on peripheral blood, taken on day 0 of AZD1222 vaccination. The clonotype was recovered from an adult in good health. CDR3 amino acids: CASSLGVAREKETQYF. The CDR3 DNA follows: TGTGCCAGCAGCTTAGGGGTCGCACGGGAGAAAGAGACCCAGTACTTC.